This is a list of T cell receptor beta chains from one sample in a study of shared clonotypes between healthy human individuals. Assay used: immunoSEQ multiplex PCR; TCRdb lists only in-frame clones, some missing. The table records 2 million or so clones, roughly 94% of them present only once. The sequenced sample was naive CD8+ T cells sorted from blood. Source of these receptors: a man aged 18 to 35 in good health. CDR3s include the opening cysteine and the closing phenylalanine or tryptophan. The D gene is left open where the match is weak. Size tells how often a clone was seen (once, few, many) or the class of an expanded clone, and some rows leave it out.

>TRBV27|once|TRBD1|TRBJ2-7
CASSLSPAGTGNYEQYF
TGTGCCAGCAGTTTATCGCCGGCCGGGACAGGGAACTACGAGCAGTACTTC
>TRBV5-4|once|NA|TRBJ2-1
CASRKAGSSYNEQFF
TGTGCCAGCAGGAAAGCGGGTAGCTCCTACAATGAGCAGTTCTTC
>TRBV6-5|NA|NA|TRBJ1-6
CASSYSTGGTSSPLHF
TGTGCCAGCAGTTACTCGACTGGGGGGACTAGTTCACCCCTCCACTTT
>TRBV2|NA|NA|TRBJ2-3
CASVGRISTDTQYF
TGTGCCAGCGTGGGGCGAATTAGCACAGATACGCAGTATTTT
>TRBV9|NA|NA|TRBJ2-1
CASSISSDEQFF
TGTGCCAGCAGCATATCTAGCGATGAGCAGTTCTTC
>TRBV4-3|NA|TRBD2|TRBJ2-5
CASSQVLAGRETQYF
TGCGCCAGCAGCCAAGTCCTAGCGGGGCGAGAGACCCAGTACTTC
>TRBV2|NA|TRBD2|TRBJ2-7
CASSEAGASGGAYEQYF
TGTGCCAGCAGTGAAGCGGGAGCTAGCGGGGGGGCGTACGAGCAGTACTTC
>TRBV30|NA|TRBD1|TRBJ2-7
CAWNLGTGSSYEQYF
TGTGCCTGGAATTTGGGGACAGGGAGCTCCTACGAGCAGTACTTC
>TRBV9|NA|NA|TRBJ2-3
CASSPSGGRDTQYF
TGTGCCAGCAGCCCTAGTGGAGGGCGGGATACGCAGTATTTT
>TRBV4-1|NA|NA|TRBJ1-1
CASSHGQAEAFF
TGCGCCAGCAGCCACGGGCAGGCTGAAGCTTTCTTT
>TRBV7-8|NA|NA|TRBJ1-1
CASSFRGTLNTEAFF
TGTGCCAGCAGCTTCAGGGGTACCCTGAACACTGAAGCTTTCTTT
>TRBV6-6|NA|TRBD1|TRBJ2-7
CASSARQGGSYEQYF
TGTGCCAGCAGTGCGAGACAGGGGGGCTCCTACGAGCAGTACTTC
>TRBV29-1|NA|NA|TRBJ1-1
CSVPGHLNTEAFF
TGCAGCGTACCGGGACATTTGAACACTGAAGCTTTCTTT
>TRBV2|NA|NA|TRBJ2-5
CASKVAGHETQYF
TGTGCCAGCAAGGTAGCAGGGCATGAGACCCAGTACTTC
>TRBV9|once|NA|TRBJ2-1
CASSADPLVANLSYNEQFF
TGTGCCAGCAGCGCGGACCCATTGGTAGCGAACCTCTCCTACAATGAGCAGTTCTTC
>TRBV4-1|NA|NA|TRBJ2-1
CASSPRITNEQFF
TGCGCCAGCAGCCCCCGGATTACCAATGAGCAGTTCTTC
>TRBV12-2|NA|NA|TRBJ1-2
CASRKGHETLYGYTF
TGTGCAAGTCGCAAAGGACACGAAACCCTCTATGGCTACACCTTC
>TRBV4-2|NA|NA|TRBJ1-1
CASSQIGQFAAEAFF
TGTGCCAGCAGCCAGATTGGACAGTTTGCCGCTGAAGCTTTCTTT
>TRBV19|NA|NA|TRBJ1-3
CASSPEGITGNTIYF
TGTGCCAGTAGTCCAGAGGGAATTACTGGAAACACCATATATTTT